This TCR beta chain was captured in a study of post-analysis software for immune sequencing data. Whole-study context: The cohort encompassed relapsing-remitting, secondary progressive and progressive-relapsing multiple sclerosis disease courses. Notes on the study in general: With F measure, samples from one preparation batch clustered together strongly. Normalized Chao1 diversity was significantly lower in multiple sclerosis patients than in controls.

The TCR beta cDNA libraries contained unique molecular identifiers. From 1 to 10 million T cells, 400,000 to 550,000 cDNA molecules were obtained. TCRdb reanalysed the PCR reads using MiXCR and keeps one entry per CDR3 protein. The data hold around 500,000 distinct CDR3 sequences, with around a third observed a single time. In its sample, this clonotype was seen a few times. Its matching antigen is unknown. The source material was blood. The clonotype was recovered from a girl younger than 18 with multiple sclerosis.

The CDR3 protein is CSVGRGGSETQYF. The DNA for the CDR3 is TGCAGCGTTGGGCGGGGGGGGTCAGAGACCCAGTACTTC. V and J are TRBV29-1 and TRBJ2-5, with 9 bases lining up with TRBD2. The CDR3 spans 13 residues. After removal of 4 bases from V and 4 bases from J, the junction contained 4 bases not matched to a gene. Germline V gene data show CDR1 as SQVTM and CDR2 as ANQGSEA.